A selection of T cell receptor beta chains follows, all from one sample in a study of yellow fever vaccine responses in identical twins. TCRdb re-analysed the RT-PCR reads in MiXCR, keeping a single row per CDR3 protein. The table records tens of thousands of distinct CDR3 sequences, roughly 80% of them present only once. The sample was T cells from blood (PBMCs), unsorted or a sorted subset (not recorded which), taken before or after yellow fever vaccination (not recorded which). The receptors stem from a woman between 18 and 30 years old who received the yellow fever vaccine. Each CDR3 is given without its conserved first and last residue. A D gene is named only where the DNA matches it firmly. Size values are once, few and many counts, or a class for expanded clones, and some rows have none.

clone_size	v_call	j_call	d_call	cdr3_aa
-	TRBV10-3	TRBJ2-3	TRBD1	AISEGQGARGDTQY
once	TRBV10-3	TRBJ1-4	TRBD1	AISESSDRRSLNEKLF
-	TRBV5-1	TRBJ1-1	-	ASSTGWLDTEAF
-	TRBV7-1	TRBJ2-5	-	ASSAAPMGMETQY
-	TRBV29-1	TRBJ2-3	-	SVGRLARLHTDTQY
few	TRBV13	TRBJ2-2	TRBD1	ASSTRDRVLSNTGELF
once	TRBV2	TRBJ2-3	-	ASSGWERDTQY
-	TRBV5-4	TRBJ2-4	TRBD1	ASSLEGQGARRNIQY
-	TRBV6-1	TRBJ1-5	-	ASRRHRSNQPQH
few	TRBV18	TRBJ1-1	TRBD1	ASSPPRTGPYTEAF
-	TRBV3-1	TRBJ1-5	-	ASSQAGGNQPQH
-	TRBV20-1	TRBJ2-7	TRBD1	SARGQGIEQY
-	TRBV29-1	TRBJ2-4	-	SVGRKQGDIQY
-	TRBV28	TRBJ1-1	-	ASRWDGKNTEAF
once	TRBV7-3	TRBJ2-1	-	ASSLSFGSYNEQF
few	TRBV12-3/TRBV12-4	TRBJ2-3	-	ASSYLDTQY